This T cell receptor (beta chain) stems from a study of T cells in Graves' hyperthyroidism and ophthalmopathy. This clonotype was found many times. The CDR3 runs to 15 residues. V lost 6 bases and J lost 7; bases outside the gene matches: 11. What was amplified from RNA transcripts were TCR beta CDR3 regions. The primer set for the first-round RT-PCR of the TCR CDR3 was HTBI. TCRdb ran MiXCR on the multiplex PCR reads and lists one entry per CDR3 protein. The sample has 550,000 to 600,000 distinct CDR3 sequences; around 14% are singletons. V and J are TRBV12-3 or TRBV12-4 and TRBJ1-4, with 7 bases matching TRBD1. Material for sequencing was blood. The receptor's source is a woman younger than 30 with Graves' ophthalmopathy. The CDR3 protein is CASRRSGGVGEKLFF. In nucleotides, the CDR3 is TGTGCCAGCAGGCGATCAGGGGGAGTTGGTGAAAAACTGTTTTTT.